What follows are 17 T cell receptor beta chains derived from one specimen sequenced in a study of OX40 agonist ivuxolimab in advanced cancers. TCRdb's copy holds only in-frame clones and misses some; the assay was immunoSEQ multiplex PCR. The sample yields under 100,000 clones, more than 70% seen once. The sequencing used CD4+ or CD8+ T cells sorted from blood, collected in a trial of the OX40 agonist ivuxolimab. The receptors were sampled from an adult with an advanced solid tumor such as melanoma, head and neck, liver or kidney cancer.

This clone came up once. The CDR3 nucleotides are TGTGCCAGCAGTTCCAACAGGGGAAGGGAGCTGTTTTTT. Amino acid sequence: CASSSNRGRELFF. The chain is built from TRBV27 and TRBJ2-2; 7 positions match TRBD1. Looked up from germline, CDR1 is MNHEY and CDR2 is SMNVEV (reference sequence). This CDR3 is 13 amino acids long. V shed 4 bases, J shed 9 bases, and the junction held 5 bases outside the gene matches.

This clone was found a few times. CDR3 protein: CASSLDTGGDEQFF. The CDR3 coding sequence is TGTGCCAGCAGCTTAGATACAGGGGGCGATGAGCAGTTCTTC. This chain connects TRBV7-6 to TRBJ2-1; 9 bases line up with TRBD1. The junction had 3 bases not matched to a gene; V was cut back by 1 base and J by 8 bases. Germline V CDR1 and CDR2: SGHVS, FNYEAQ. The CDR3 contains 14 residues.

The V gene is TRBV6-1, the J gene TRBJ2-1; no clear D gene. The CDR3 runs 14 residues. V lost 2 bases to trimming and J lost 8 bases, with 13 bases between them. CDR1 and CDR2 from the germline V gene are MNHNS and SASEGT. CDR3 in DNA: TGTGCCAGCAGTGAAAGGGTCCTCGAGGATGAGCAGTTCTTC. This encodes CASSERVLEDEQFF.

V is TRBV27 and J is TRBJ1-2; perhaps TRBD1 as D (6 bases). The CDR3 runs 15 residues. The V and J ends lost 6 bases and 1 base respectively, with 15 bases between them. CDR1 MNHEY and CDR2 SMNVEV come from the germline V gene (reference sequence). The CDR3 protein is CASSPGASYNYGYTF. The DNA for the CDR3 is TGTGCCAGCAGCCCAGGGGCCTCATATAACTATGGCTACACCTTC.

The J gene is TRBJ1-1, the V gene TRBV6-1; 7 nucleotides align to TRBD1. The length of the CDR3 is 15 residues. In germline, CDR1 is MNHNS, CDR2 SASEGT. V shed 5 bases, J shed 0 bases, and the junction held 6 bases outside the gene matches. In DNA form, the CDR3 reads TGTGCCAGCAGTCCGGGACAGATGATGAACACTGAAGCTTTCTTT. Protein: CASSPGQMMNTEAFF.

The chain combines TRBV6-8 with TRBJ2-1; 8 nucleotides align to TRBD2. The CDR3 totals 16 residues. With 5 bases clipped from V and 6 bases from J, the junction kept 12 bases outside the gene matches. CDR1 and CDR2 from the germline V gene are MNHGY and SAAAGT. CDR3 nucleotides: TGTGCCAGCAGTCCCCTAAGGCGGGGGGTCCCCAATGAGCAGTTCTTC. Translating it yields CASSPLRRGVPNEQFF.

The chain carries TRBV2 and TRBJ2-5, with unresolved D. V dropped 6 bases and J dropped 5 bases, with 10 bases sitting between them. This CDR3 comprises 12 residues. Germline CDR1 SNHLY, CDR2 FYNNEI. CDR3 protein: CASSPLMETQYF. CDR3 in DNA: TGTGCCAGCAGCCCACTCATGGAGACCCAGTACTTC.

V is TRBV2 and J is TRBJ1-4; tentative D call: TRBD1 (5 bases). Germline assignment: CDR1 SNHLY and CDR2 FYNNEI. The CDR3 is made up of 12 amino acids. V lost 6 bases and J 5 bases, leaving 7 bases between the germline ends. The CDR3 is CASSRDNEKLFF. Here the CDR3 DNA reads TGTGCCAGCAGCAGGGACAATGAAAAACTGTTTTTT.

This clone was recorded a few times. The chain links TRBV10-1 to TRBJ2-7; D is possibly TRBD1 (6 bases). The CDR3 contains 13 residues. The ends were cut back, 4 bases at V and 4 bases at J, with 11 bases in the middle. CDR1 is WNHNN and CDR2 is SYGVQD in the germline V gene (reference sequence). The CDR3 loop reads CASSVGQNYEQYF. DNA of the CDR3: TGCGCCAGCAGTGTAGGACAGAATTACGAGCAGTACTTC.

Remarks on this clone: Sequence at one end of the junction differs from germline and may be a read error. The chain is built from TRBV7-7 and TRBJ2-7; 7 bases agree with TRBD1. The germline V gene has CDR1 SSHAT and CDR2 FNYEAQ (reference sequence). This CDR3 has 16 amino acids. The CDR3 protein is CASSPRDSIPLYEQYF. DNA of the CDR3: TGTGCTAGCAGCCCGAGGGACAGCATACCCCTCTACGAGCAGTACTTC.

The V call is TRBV20-1, the J call TRBJ2-7, with 7 bases fitting TRBD2. CDR1 is DFQATT and CDR2 is SNEGSKA in the germline V gene (reference sequence). Unmatched junction bases numbered 3, after V lost 3 bases and J lost 7 bases. The CDR3 length is 11 residues. The CDR3 loop reads CSARGGIEQYF. CDR3 in DNA: TGCAGTGCTAGGGGGGGGATTGAGCAGTACTTC.

The chain joins TRBV7-3 to TRBJ1-6; D is ambiguous. Looked up from germline, CDR1 is SGHTA and CDR2 is FQGTGA. The CDR3 consists of 14 residues. Trimming removed 5 bases at V and 8 bases at J, with 13 bases between. CDR3 sequence (DNA): TGTGCCAGCAGCGCCTCCGGCCTCCATTCACCCCTCCACTTT. Its protein is CASSASGLHSPLHF.

The gene calls are TRBV5-8 and TRBJ1-1; no firm D call. The CDR3 loop spans 11 amino acids. V lost 4 bases and J lost 8, with 9 bases in between. The V gene's germline CDR1 is SGHTS and CDR2 YDEGEE. The CDR3 nucleotides read TGTGCCAGCAGCGGAACGAGGGAAGCTTTCTTT. Protein product: CASSGTREAFF.

The rearrangement links TRBV5-1 to TRBJ2-5, with 13 nucleotides matching TRBD2. Germline V CDR1 and CDR2: SGHRS, YFSETQ. CDR3 length: 17 amino acids. V was clipped by 0 bases and J by 2 bases; unmatched bases: 4. In DNA, the CDR3 is TGCGCCAGCAGCTTGGGGACTAGCGGGGGCGTTCAAGAGACCCAGTACTTC. This gives the protein CASSLGTSGGVQETQYF.

The rearrangement links TRBV5-6 to TRBJ2-7; 8 nucleotides line up with TRBD1. The V gene's germline CDR1 is SGHDT and CDR2 YYEEEE. V was clipped by 2 bases and J by 5 bases; unmatched bases: 9. The length of the CDR3 is 15 residues. As DNA, the CDR3 is TGTGCCAGCAGCTTCGACCGGACAGGGCTCGACGAGCAGTACTTC. It specifies CASSFDRTGLDEQYF.

The sample holds a few counts of this clone. This chain joins TRBV2 and TRBJ1-5, with a weak D call TRBD1 (5 bases). Germline CDR1 SNHLY, CDR2 FYNNEI. The CDR3 runs 12 residues. V lost 7 bases to trimming and J lost 7 bases, with 11 bases between them. CDR3 amino acids: CASTVGAQPQHF. DNA of the CDR3: TGTGCCAGCACGGTCGGGGCACAGCCCCAGCATTTT.

The J gene is TRBJ2-2, the V gene TRBV12-5; 8 nucleotides align to TRBD2. The germline gives CDR1 LGHNT, CDR2 FRNRAP. J was trimmed by 6 bases and V by 6 bases; bases with no gene match: 9. CDR3 length: 15 amino acids. Written as DNA, the CDR3 is TGTGCTAGTGGCTCCTTTCGGGGGGGCTCCGGGGAGCTGTTTTTT. The encoded protein is CASGSFRGGSGELFF.